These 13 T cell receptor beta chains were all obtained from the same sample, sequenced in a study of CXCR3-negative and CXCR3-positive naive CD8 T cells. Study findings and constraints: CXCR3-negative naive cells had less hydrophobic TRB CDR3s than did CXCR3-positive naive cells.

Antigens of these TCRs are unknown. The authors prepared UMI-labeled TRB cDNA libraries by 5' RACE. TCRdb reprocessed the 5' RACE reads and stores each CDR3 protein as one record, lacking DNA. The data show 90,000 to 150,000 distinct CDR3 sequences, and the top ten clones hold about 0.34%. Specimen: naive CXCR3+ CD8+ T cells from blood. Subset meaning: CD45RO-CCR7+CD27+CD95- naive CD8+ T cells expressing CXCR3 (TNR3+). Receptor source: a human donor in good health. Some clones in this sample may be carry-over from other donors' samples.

CDR3 amino acids: CASSLGVGGRISDTQYF. The genes are TRBV7-6 and TRBJ2-3; checking the TCRdb D call of TRBD2 is not possible without DNA. Germline V gene lookup returns CDR1 SGHVS and CDR2 FNYEAQ. The CDR3 runs 17 residues.

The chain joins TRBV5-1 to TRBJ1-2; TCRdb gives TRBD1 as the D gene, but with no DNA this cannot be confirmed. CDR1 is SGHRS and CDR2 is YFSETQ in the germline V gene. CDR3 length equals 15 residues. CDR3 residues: CASSLSSGGDYGYTF.

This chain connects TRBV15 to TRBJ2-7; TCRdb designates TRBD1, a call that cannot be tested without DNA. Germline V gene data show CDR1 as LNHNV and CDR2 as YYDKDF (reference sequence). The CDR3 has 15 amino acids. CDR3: CATSRSSTGDYEQYF.

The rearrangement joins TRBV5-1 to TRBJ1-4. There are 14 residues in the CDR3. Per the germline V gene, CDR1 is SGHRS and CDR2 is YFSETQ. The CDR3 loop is CASSLAYTNEKLFF.

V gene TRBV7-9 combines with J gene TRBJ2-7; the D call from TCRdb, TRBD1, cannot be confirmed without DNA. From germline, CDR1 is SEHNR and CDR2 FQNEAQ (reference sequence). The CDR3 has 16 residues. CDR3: CASSLDKRQGNHEQYF.

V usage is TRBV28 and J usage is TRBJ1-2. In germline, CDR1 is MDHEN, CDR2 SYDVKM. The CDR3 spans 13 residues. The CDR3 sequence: CASSLRVSYGYTF.

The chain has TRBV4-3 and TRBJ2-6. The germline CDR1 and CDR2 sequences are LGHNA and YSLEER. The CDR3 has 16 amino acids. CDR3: CASSQETGLGANVLTF.

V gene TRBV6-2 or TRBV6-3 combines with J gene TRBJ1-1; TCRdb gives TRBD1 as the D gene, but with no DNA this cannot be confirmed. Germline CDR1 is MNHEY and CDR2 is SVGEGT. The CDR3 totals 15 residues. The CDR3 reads CASSYPGQLNTEAFF.

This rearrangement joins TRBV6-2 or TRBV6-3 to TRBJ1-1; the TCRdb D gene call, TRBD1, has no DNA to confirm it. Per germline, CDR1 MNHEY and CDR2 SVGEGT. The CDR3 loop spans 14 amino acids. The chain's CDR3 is CASSVTGMNTEAFF.

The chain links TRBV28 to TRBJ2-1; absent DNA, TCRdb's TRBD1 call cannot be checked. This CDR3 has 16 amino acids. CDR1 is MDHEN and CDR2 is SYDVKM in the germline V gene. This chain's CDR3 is CASSLRWTGGYNEQFF. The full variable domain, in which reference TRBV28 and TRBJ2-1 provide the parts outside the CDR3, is DVKVTQSSRYLVKRTGEKVFLECVQDMDHENMFWYRQDPGLGLRLIYFSYDVKMKEKGDIPEGYSVSREKKERFSLILESASTNQTSMYLCASSLRWTGGYNEQFFGPGTRLTVL.

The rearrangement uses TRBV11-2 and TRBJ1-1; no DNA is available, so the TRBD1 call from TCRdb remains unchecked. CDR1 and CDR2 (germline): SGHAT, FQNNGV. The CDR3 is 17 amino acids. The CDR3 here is CASSPSGQGGPNTEAFF. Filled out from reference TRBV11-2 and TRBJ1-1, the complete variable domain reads EAGVAQSPRYKIIEKRQSVAFWCNPISGHATLYWYQQILGQGPKLLIQFQNNGVVDDSQLPKDRFSAERLKGVDSTLKIQPAKLEDSAVYLCASSPSGQGGPNTEAFFGQGTRLTVV.

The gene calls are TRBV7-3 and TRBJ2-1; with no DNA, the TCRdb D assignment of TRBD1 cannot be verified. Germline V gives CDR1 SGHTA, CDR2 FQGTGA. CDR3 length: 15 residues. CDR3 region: CASSISREFYNEQFF.

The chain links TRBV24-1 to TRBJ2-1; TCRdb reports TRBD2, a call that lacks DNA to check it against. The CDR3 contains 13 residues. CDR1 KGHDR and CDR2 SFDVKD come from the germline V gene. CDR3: CATGSSAYNEQFF.